Shown below are 21 T cell receptor beta chains from a single sample sequenced in a study of immune heterogeneity within non-small cell lung tumors (dated by TCRdb to 2016 to 2019). Genomic DNA was extracted from bulk tumor tissue and used as the TCR template, and approximately 600 ng gDNA was amplified per sample. During surgery, multiple biopsies were taken from each primary tumor, with sampling sites spaced as far apart as possible within the tumor mass. The study cohort was described as untreated, and patients were newly diagnosed NSCLC cases undergoing curative surgery. The instrument was a HiSeq X Ten. A multiplex PCR system amplified the TCR beta CDR3 region, with a first 10-cycle round using 32 V-gene forward and 13 J-gene reverse primers. TCRdb reprocessed the public reads (quality trimming at Q25 with fastp, clone calling with MiXCR) and kept in-frame beta chains. Identical CDR3 proteins give one entry, which carries the most common genes and DNA. This sample comprises some 21,000 distinct CDR3 sequences, 28% of them detected only once. The leading ten clones occupy around 4.4% of the sample.

Sequencing was performed on lung tumor tissue. The receptors originated from a man aged 40-49 years with non-small cell lung cancer.

This clonotype was seen only a few times. The chain links TRBV18 to TRBJ2-1, with 14 bases fitting TRBD2. With V trimmed by 0 bases and J by 7 bases, 2 bases remained unmatched. The CDR3 extends over 16 amino acids. The germline CDR1 and CDR2 sequences are KGHSH and LQKENI. DNA of the CDR3: TGTGCCAGCTCACCACCCGGGACTAGCGGGAGTAATGAGCAGTTCTTC. This encodes CASSPPGTSGSNEQFF.

A word on this clonotype: A much larger clonotype is one base distant, so this may be a read error. The chain carries TRBV12-3 or TRBV12-4 and TRBJ2-1; 13 bases line up with TRBD2. There are 14 residues in the CDR3. J lost 12 bases, V lost 6 bases, and 8 bases had no gene match. CDR3 amino acids: CASRRTSGSKAQFF. The CDR3 nucleotides read TGTGCCAGCAGGCGGACTAGCGGGAGCAAAGCGCAGTTCTTC.

This clonotype was seen more than once but under ten times. This chain uses TRBV6-5 with TRBJ1-2; 7 bases map to TRBD1. J gave up 3 bases and V 2 bases, and 3 bases lay outside the gene matches. Germline V CDR1 and CDR2: MNHEY, SVGAGI. CDR3 length: 14 amino acids. CDR3 bases: TGTGCCAGCAGTTACGGACAGGCCCACTATGGCTACACCTTC. Its translation: CASSYGQAHYGYTF.

This clonotype was recorded a few times. The chain combines TRBV24-1 with TRBJ2-4; possible D gene TRBD1, 5 bases. The length of the CDR3 is 12 residues. Germline CDR1 KGHDR, CDR2 SFDVKD. The V and J ends lost 1 base and 10 bases respectively, with 7 bases between them. The CDR3 protein is CATSDFTGIQYF. CDR3 in DNA: TGTGCCACCAGTGATTTCACAGGAATTCAGTACTTC.

A note on this clonotype: A much more abundant neighbour one base away suggests this may be a read error. The rearrangement uses TRBV12-3 or TRBV12-4 and TRBJ2-1; D remains ambiguous. V was pared by 5 bases and J by 0 bases, with 8 bases between. The CDR3 totals 14 residues. The CDR3 region has the DNA TGTGCCAGCAGTGTTCTGTGCTCCTACAATGAGCAGTTCTTC. Translated, it gives CASSVLCSYNEQFF.

This clonotype has ten or more counts. The J gene is TRBJ1-1, the V gene TRBV2; TRBD1 matches 7 bases. CDR3 length: 14 amino acids. V lost 8 bases and J lost 1; bases outside the gene matches: 7. The germline V gene encodes CDR1 SNHLY and CDR2 FYNNEI. CDR3 DNA sequence: TGTGCCAGCGGGAAGACAGGGCCGAACACTGAAGCTTTCTTT. Translation gives CASGKTGPNTEAFF.

This rearrangement joins TRBV6-2 or TRBV6-3 to TRBJ2-5, with 9 bases that match TRBD2. This CDR3 is 15 amino acids long. CDR1 MNHEY and CDR2 SVGEGT come from the germline V gene. V lost 4 bases, J lost 4 bases, and 7 bases stayed unmatched. The CDR3 DNA sequence: TGTGCCAGCAGTTCCTCCGGGACTAGCAGAGAGACCCAGTACTTC. It codes for CASSSSGTSRETQYF.

This clonotype was counted many times. This sequence joins TRBV7-2 and TRBJ1-1; no definite D call. The germline CDR1 and CDR2 sequences are SGHTA and FQGNSA. With 1 base removed from V and 10 bases from J, the gap between germline ends came to 7 bases. The CDR3 extends over 11 amino acids. CDR3 residues: CASSLVGGAFF. The CDR3 DNA reads as TGTGCCAGCAGCTTAGTGGGTGGAGCTTTCTTT.

About this clonotype: The junction shows a germline mismatch at one end, possibly a read error. The chain carries TRBV7-2 and TRBJ1-5; weak D call: TRBD1 (6 bases). In germline, CDR1 is SGHTA, CDR2 FQGNSA. CDR3 length: 16 amino acids. CDR3 amino acids: CASSLQGRNSNRPQHF. The CDR3 nucleotides are TGTGCCAGCAGTCTTCAGGGGAGAAATAGCAATCGGCCCCAGCATTTT.

This clonotype was counted ten times or more. The gene calls are TRBV6-6 and TRBJ2-1; 9 bases agree with TRBD2. This CDR3 region has 16 residues. CDR1 is MNHNY and CDR2 is SVGAGI in the germline V gene (reference sequence). V lost 0 bases to trimming and J lost 3 bases; unmatched junction nucleotides: 3. The CDR3 spells CASSYSVTSGYNEQFF. The DNA of the CDR3 is TGTGCCAGCAGTTACTCCGTGACTAGCGGCTACAATGAGCAGTTCTTC.

Worth noting for this clonotype: A much larger clone differs by one base, so this may be a read error. The chain recombines TRBV6-2 or TRBV6-3 with TRBJ1-6; weak D call: TRBD1 (5 bases). The CDR3 covers 15 residues. Looked up from germline, CDR1 is MNHEY and CDR2 is SVGEGT. In DNA form, the CDR3 reads TGTGCCAGCAGTTCCGGGACCGACTTGGGTTCACCCATCCACTTT. Translating gives CASSSGTDLGSPIHF.

This clonotype occurred many times. The V gene is TRBV20-1, the J gene TRBJ2-1; the D gene is possibly TRBD1 (6 bases). Trimming took 3 bases from V and 8 from J, leaving 11 bases between them. CDR3 size: 12 residues. Germline CDR1 is DFQATT and CDR2 is SNEGSKA (reference sequence). CDR3 DNA sequence: TGCAGTGCTAGTCGCAGGGGTGATGAGCAGTTCTTC. Residues: CSASRRGDEQFF.

In this sample, this clonotype turned up many times. V and J are TRBV5-8 and TRBJ2-7, with TRBD2 as a possible D gene (5 bases). The CDR3 loop spans 14 amino acids. Germline loops: CDR1 SGHTS, CDR2 YDEGEE. Trimming left V 1 base short and J 1 base short, with 9 bases between. Here the CDR3 reads CASSLRGLSYEQYF. CDR3 DNA: TGTGCCAGCAGCTTGCGAGGGTTATCCTACGAGCAGTACTTC.

The J gene is TRBJ2-1, the V gene TRBV5-1, with TRBD2 identical over 8 bases. The CDR3 has 16 residues. The germline CDR1 and CDR2 sequences are SGHRS and YFSETQ. The V gene end was trimmed by 7 bases and the J gene end by 0 bases; junction bases not matched to a gene: 9. In DNA form, the CDR3 reads TGCGCCAGCCGCAAACTAGCGGACAGCTCCTACAATGAGCAGTTCTTC. Translation: CASRKLADSSYNEQFF.

This clonotype was counted at least ten times. V is TRBV11-3 and J is TRBJ1-2, with no clear D. The V end was cut by 5 bases, the J end by 8 bases, with 12 bases between. CDR3 length equals 12 residues. The germline V gene has CDR1 SGHNT and CDR2 YENEEA. The CDR3 sequence is CASSHRTAGYTF. DNA of the CDR3: TGTGCCAGCAGCCATAGGACGGCCGGCTACACCTTC.

Notes on this clonotype: A much larger clone lies a single base off, so this may be a read error. The chain combines TRBV27 with TRBJ1-6, with a tentative D call TRBD1 (5 bases). Trimming took 2 bases from V and 8 from J, leaving 10 bases between them. Per the germline V gene, CDR1 is MNHEY and CDR2 is SMNVEV (reference sequence). This CDR3 is 14 amino acids long. The CDR3 DNA follows: TGTGCCAGCAGTTTAAATGGGGGTGATTCACCCCTCCACTTT. Amino acids: CASSLNGGDSPLHF.

The J gene is TRBJ2-2, the V gene TRBV13; 7 nucleotides line up with TRBD1. Trimming cost V 2 bases and J 3 bases; bases outside gene matches: 3. The germline V gene encodes CDR1 PRHDT and CDR2 FYEKMQ (reference sequence). This CDR3 comprises 15 residues. DNA for the CDR3: TGTGCCAGCAGCTTATGGGACAGCTACACCGGGGAGCTGTTTTTT. Translation gives CASSLWDSYTGELFF.

Notes on this clonotype: The missing conserved phenylalanine or tryptophan at the end of this CDR3 makes a read error likely. The rearrangement links TRBV6-1 to TRBJ1-1, with D possibly matching TRBD1 (5 bases). The length of the CDR3 is 13 residues. The V end was cut by 8 bases, the J end by 7 bases, with 17 bases between. Per the germline V gene, CDR1 is MNHNS and CDR2 is SASEGT. DNA of the CDR3: TGTGCCAGCCCGCCGGGACCTGGCCGTGAAGCTTTCCTT. Its translation: CASPPGPGREAFL.

The chain carries TRBV5-1 and TRBJ1-4; 7 bases align to TRBD1. The CDR3 has 14 residues. The germline V gene has CDR1 SGHRS and CDR2 YFSETQ. The junction had 3 bases not matched to a gene; V was cut back by 4 bases and J by 3 bases. The CDR3 nucleotides read TGCGCCAGCAGCCGAGACAGGGCTAATGAAAAACTGTTTTTT. The encoded protein is CASSRDRANEKLFF. The variable domain in full, with the rest retrieved from reference TRBV5-1 and TRBJ1-4, is KAGVTQTPRYLIKTRGQQVTLSCSPISGHRSVSWYQQTPGQGLQFLFEYFSETQRNKGNFPGRFSGRQFSNSRSEMNVSTLELGDSALYLCASSRDRANEKLFFGSGTQLSVL.

By share, this clonotype ranks as medium-sized. CDR3 DNA: TGTGCCAGCAGTTCACACGGACTAGCGGGACGTTACGAGCAGTACTTC. This codes for CASSSHGLAGRYEQYF. This rearrangement joins TRBV12-3 or TRBV12-4 to TRBJ2-7; 12 bases align to TRBD2. This CDR3 comprises 16 residues. V was clipped by 4 bases and J by 4 bases; unmatched bases: 8.

This clonotype was seen a single time. The chain couples TRBV11-1 to TRBJ2-1; perhaps TRBD2 as D (6 bases). CDR3 size: 16 residues. Trimming cost V 5 bases and J 9 bases, with 23 bases left between them. Germline V gene lookup returns CDR1 SGHAT and CDR2 FQDESV (reference sequence). CDR3 nucleotides: TGTGCCAGCAGCCACCGGGACTCCTATTTTCGCGCTGAGCAGTTCTTC. As protein: CASSHRDSYFRAEQFF.